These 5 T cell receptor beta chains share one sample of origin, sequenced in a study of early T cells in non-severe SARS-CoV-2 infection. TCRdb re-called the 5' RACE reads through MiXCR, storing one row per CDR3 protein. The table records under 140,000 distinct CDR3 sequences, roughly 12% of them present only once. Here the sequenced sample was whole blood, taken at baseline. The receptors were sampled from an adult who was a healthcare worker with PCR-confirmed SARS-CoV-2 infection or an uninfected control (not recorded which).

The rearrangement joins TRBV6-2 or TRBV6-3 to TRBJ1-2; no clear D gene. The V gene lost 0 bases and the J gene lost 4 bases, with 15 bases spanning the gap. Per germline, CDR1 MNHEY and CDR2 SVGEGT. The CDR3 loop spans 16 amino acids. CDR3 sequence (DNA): TGTGCCAGCAGTTACTCCGGATCGGGGATGGGCTATGGCTACACCTTC. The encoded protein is CASSYSGSGMGYGYTF.

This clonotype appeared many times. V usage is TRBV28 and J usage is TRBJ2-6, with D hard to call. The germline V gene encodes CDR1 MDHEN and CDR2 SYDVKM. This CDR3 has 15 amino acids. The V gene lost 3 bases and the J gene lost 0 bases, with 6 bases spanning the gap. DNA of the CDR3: TGTGCCAGCAGTTTTGAGCACTCTGGGGCCAACGTCCTGACTTTC. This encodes CASSFEHSGANVLTF.

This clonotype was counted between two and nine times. The DNA for the CDR3 is TGTGCCAGCTACCCCGGTCCGGGGATGGCAAATGAGCAGTTCTTC. Its translation: CASYPGPGMANEQFF. This sequence joins TRBV6-1 and TRBJ2-1; possible D gene TRBD2, 5 bases. This CDR3 comprises 15 residues. Germline V gene sequence: CDR1 MNHNS, CDR2 SASEGT. V was shortened by 8 bases and J by 7 bases, with 21 bases between the two germline ends.

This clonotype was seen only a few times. Here the CDR3 DNA reads TGTGCCATCAGCCCTAATAACGGGAACACTGAAGCTTTCTTT. Its translation: CAISPNNGNTEAFF. The genes are TRBV10-3 and TRBJ1-1; unclear D gene. This CDR3 region has 14 residues. Germline CDR1 ENHRY, CDR2 SYGVKD. V lost 6 bases and J lost 1, with 12 bases in between.

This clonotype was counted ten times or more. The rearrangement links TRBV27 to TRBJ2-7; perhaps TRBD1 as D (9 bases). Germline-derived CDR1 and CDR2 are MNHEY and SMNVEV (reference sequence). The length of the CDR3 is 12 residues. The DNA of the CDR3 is TGTGCAGCGGGGGACAGGGCTTACGAGCAGTACTTC. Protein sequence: CAAGDRAYEQYF.